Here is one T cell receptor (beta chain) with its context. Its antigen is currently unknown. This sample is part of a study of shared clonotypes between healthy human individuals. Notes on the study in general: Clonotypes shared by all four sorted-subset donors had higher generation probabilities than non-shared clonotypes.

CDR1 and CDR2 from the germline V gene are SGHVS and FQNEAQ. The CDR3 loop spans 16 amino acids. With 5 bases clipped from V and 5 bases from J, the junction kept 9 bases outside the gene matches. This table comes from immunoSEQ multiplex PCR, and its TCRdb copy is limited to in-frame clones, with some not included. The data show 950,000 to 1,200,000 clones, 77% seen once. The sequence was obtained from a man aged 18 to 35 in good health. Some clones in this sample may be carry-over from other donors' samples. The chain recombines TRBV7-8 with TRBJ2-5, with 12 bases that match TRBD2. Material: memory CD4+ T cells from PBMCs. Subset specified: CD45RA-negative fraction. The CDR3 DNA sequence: TGTGCCAGCAGCGCCAGACTAGCGGGGGCGGGGGAGACCCAGTACTTC. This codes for CASSARLAGAGETQYF.